Shown below are 27 T cell receptor beta chains from a single sample sequenced in a study of molecular identifiers for immune sequencing clone quantification. Via MiXCR, TCRdb re-called the PCR reads, giving one row per CDR3 protein. The sample lists over 600,000 distinct CDR3 sequences; about 20% were seen once. The specimen sequenced was naive CD8+ T cells from blood, with Jurkat cell RNA spiked in. Subset noted: FACS-sorted CD8+CD4-CCR7+CD45RA+ naive T cells. The receptors were sampled from a human donor in good health. Some libraries in this study had Jurkat cell RNA spiked in.

This clonotype showed up many times. The V call is TRBV7-9, the J call TRBJ2-7; D ambiguous. The CDR3 loop spans 12 amino acids. V lost 4 bases to trimming and J lost 5 bases, with 9 bases between them. CDR1 SEHNR and CDR2 FQNEAQ come from the germline V gene (reference sequence). The CDR3 coding sequence is TGTGCCAGCAGCTACGGCGTCCACGAGCAGTACTTC. It codes for CASSYGVHEQYF. The whole variable domain, remainder taken from reference TRBV7-9 and TRBJ2-7, is DTGVSQNPRHKITKRGQNVTFRCDPISEHNRLYWYRQTLGQGPEFLTYFQNEAQLEKSRLLSDRFSAERPKGSFSTLEIQRTEQGDSAMYLCASSYGVHEQYFGPGTRLTVT.

The sample holds many counts of this clonotype. The CDR3 region has the DNA TGTGCCAGCAGTTACAGATCAGGGTACACTGAAGCTTTCTTT. Its protein is CASSYRSGYTEAFF. The chain uses TRBV6-2 or TRBV6-3 and TRBJ1-1; a weak D match, TRBD1 (5 bases). The ends were cut back, 2 bases at V and 3 bases at J, with 10 bases in the middle. Germline V gene sequence: CDR1 MNHEY, CDR2 SVGEGT. The CDR3 sequence is 14 residues long.

This clonotype was detected many times. The gene calls are TRBV6-1 and TRBJ1-5, with no clear D. V gave up 3 bases and J gave up 3 bases, with 15 bases separating them. Per the germline V gene, CDR1 is MNHNS and CDR2 is SASEGT. The CDR3 totals 16 residues. CDR3 protein: CASSDWVGRDNQPQHF. The CDR3 DNA sequence: TGTGCCAGCAGTGATTGGGTCGGGAGGGACAATCAGCCCCAGCATTTT.

This clonotype was seen a handful of times. The rearrangement joins TRBV7-6 to TRBJ2-7; 9 bases line up with TRBD1. The CDR3 spans 21 residues. Germline trimming cut 5 bases from V and 3 bases from J; bases unmatched to any gene: 26. Germline lookup yields CDR1 SGHVS and CDR2 FNYEAQ. The DNA for the CDR3 is TGTGCCAGCAGCCCTCGCGGAGGTCCGGGACAGGGTCCTTCGATCCTCTACGAGCAGTACTTC. This codes for CASSPRGGPGQGPSILYEQYF.

This clonotype has at least ten counts. V is TRBV7-2 and J is TRBJ2-2, with 14 bases aligning to TRBD2. The length of the CDR3 is 18 residues. With 5 bases clipped from V and 1 base from J, the junction kept 6 bases outside the gene matches. The germline CDR1 and CDR2 sequences are SGHTA and FQGNSA. The CDR3 sequence is CASSPRLAGGLNTGELFF. The CDR3 nucleotides read TGTGCCAGCAGCCCCCGACTAGCGGGGGGGCTGAACACCGGGGAGCTGTTTTTT.

About this clonotype: This sequence may be a read error, since a much larger clone differs from it by one base. The chain carries TRBV6-5 and TRBJ2-7; D call uncertain. This CDR3 is built from 13 residues. From germline, CDR1 is MNHEY and CDR2 SVGAGI. CDR3 nucleotides: TGTGCCGGCAGTACCCACACTACGGGCGAGCAGTACTTC. This encodes CAGSTHTTGEQYF.

There are a few counts of this clonotype. V is TRBV18 and J is TRBJ2-7; D unclear. This CDR3 region has 16 residues. Germline assignment: CDR1 KGHSH and CDR2 LQKENI. With 3 bases removed from V and 0 bases from J, the gap between germline ends came to 15 bases. CDR3 loop: CASSPKQGSYSYEQYF. The CDR3 DNA reads TGTGCCAGCTCACCGAAGCAAGGGTCCTACTCCTACGAGCAGTACTTC.

This clonotype was counted ten times or more. The chain couples TRBV30 to TRBJ1-1, with a tentative D call TRBD1 (6 bases). CDR3 length: 14 residues. Germline CDR1 GTSNPN, CDR2 SVGIG (reference sequence). V gave up 0 bases and J gave up 1 base, with 9 bases separating them. CDR3 protein: CAWSVKQGNTEAFF. Written as DNA, the CDR3 is TGTGCCTGGAGTGTAAAACAGGGGAACACTGAAGCTTTCTTT.

This clonotype was detected many times. The V gene is TRBV29-1, the J gene TRBJ1-5; D perhaps matches TRBD1 (5 bases). With 4 bases removed from V and 5 bases from J, the gap between germline ends came to 9 bases. Germline V lookup: CDR1 SQVTM, CDR2 ANQGSEA. This CDR3 has 12 residues. Here the CDR3 reads CSVGWGDQPQHF. CDR3 nucleotides: TGCAGCGTTGGATGGGGCGATCAGCCCCAGCATTTT. The full variable domain, completed using reference TRBV29-1 and TRBJ1-5, is SAVISQKPSRDICQRGTSLTIQCQVDSQVTMMFWYRQQPGQSLTLIATANQGSEATYESGFVIDKFPISRPNLTFSTLTVSNMSPEDSSIYLCSVGWGDQPQHFGDGTRLSIL.

Comment on this clonotype: A clone one base away is much larger, so this may be a read error. This chain links TRBV5-6 with TRBJ1-5, with D possibly being TRBD1 (5 bases). V gave up 7 bases and J gave up 3 bases, with 17 bases separating them. Germline V gene lookup returns CDR1 SGHDT and CDR2 YYEEEE. The CDR3 covers 15 residues. The chain's CDR3 is CASSTARQINQPQHF. The CDR3 DNA sequence: TGTGCCAGCTCCACTGCCAGACAGATCAATCAGCCCCAGCATTTT.

The V call is TRBV12-3 or TRBV12-4, the J call TRBJ2-7, with 9 bases matching TRBD2. J was trimmed by 2 bases and V by 4 bases; bases with no gene match: 12. This CDR3 region has 17 residues. The CDR3 loop reads CASSSISGGPLPYEQYF. As DNA, the CDR3 is TGTGCCAGCAGTTCAATTAGCGGGGGCCCCCTCCCCTACGAGCAGTACTTC.

Ten or more counts support this clonotype. This chain uses TRBV12-3 or TRBV12-4 with TRBJ2-7; 7 bases map to TRBD1. The junction had 13 bases not matched to a gene; V was cut back by 6 bases and J by 5 bases. CDR3 length: 15 amino acids. The CDR3 protein is CASSFSSTGFNEQYF. DNA of the CDR3: TGTGCCAGCAGCTTTTCGTCGACAGGGTTCAACGAGCAGTACTTC.

About this clonotype itself: A much larger clone lies one base from this, so it may be a read error. This sequence joins TRBV19 and TRBJ2-1; the D is unclear. The V gene's germline CDR1 is LNHDA and CDR2 SQIVND (reference sequence). This CDR3 is 12 amino acids long. Trimming removed 8 bases from V and 9 bases from J, with 14 bases in between. This chain's CDR3 is CASGPSIGEQFF. In DNA, the CDR3 is TGTGCCAGTGGTCCCTCAATCGGTGAGCAGTTCTTC.

This clonotype has only a few counts. The V and J genes are TRBV27 and TRBJ2-7, with TRBD1 matching over 7 bases. Trimming took 4 bases from V and 3 from J; bases not matched to a gene: 9. Germline V gene data show CDR1 as MNHEY and CDR2 as SMNVEV (reference sequence). The CDR3 loop spans 15 amino acids. CDR3 sequence reads: CASSSPGQYYYEQYF. For the CDR3, the DNA is TGTGCCAGCAGTTCGCCGGGACAGTATTACTACGAGCAGTACTTC.

This clonotype was detected many times. The chain combines TRBV9 with TRBJ1-6, with D hard to call. The CDR3 runs 11 residues. V gave up 3 bases and J gave up 8 bases, with 3 bases separating them. CDR1 and CDR2 from the germline V gene are SGDLS and YYNGEE. CDR3 in DNA: TGTGCCAGCAGCGGACATTCACCCCTCCACTTT. This encodes CASSGHSPLHF.

The table lists this clonotype with many counts. V gene TRBV4-1 combines with J gene TRBJ1-6, with D hard to call. The V end lost 4 bases, the J end lost 10 bases, and 14 bases lay between the germline ends. Germline V gene sequence: CDR1 MGHRA, CDR2 YSYEKL. CDR3 length: 14 residues. CDR3 protein: CASSPGRGSSPLHF. CDR3 DNA: TGCGCCAGCAGCCCAGGACGGGGATCCTCACCCCTCCACTTT.

This clonotype appeared many times. J is TRBJ2-7 and V is TRBV20-1; TRBD2 matches 7 bases. The CDR3 loop spans 13 amino acids. With 6 bases clipped from V and 4 bases from J, the junction kept 9 bases outside the gene matches. Germline V gives CDR1 DFQATT, CDR2 SNEGSKA (reference sequence). The CDR3, as DNA: TGCAGTGCCGGAAACCGGCGGGAGTACGAGCAGTACTTC. Its protein product is CSAGNRREYEQYF.

This clonotype was counted once. A much larger clone lies one base from this, so it may be a read error. CDR3 protein: CASSDSRGHAEAFF. The DNA of the CDR3 is TGTGCCAGCAGCGATTCCAGGGGGCACGCTGAAGCTTTCTTT. The genes are TRBV7-9 and TRBJ1-1; 8 bases line up with TRBD1. This CDR3 region has 14 residues. Germline trimming cut 5 bases from V and 6 bases from J; bases unmatched to any gene: 8. Germline CDR1 reads SEHNR; CDR2 reads FQNEAQ (reference sequence).

This clonotype was observed at least ten times. The rearrangement joins TRBV27 to TRBJ2-7; 8 nucleotides agree with TRBD1. Per the germline V gene, CDR1 is MNHEY and CDR2 is SMNVEV (reference sequence). The CDR3 contains 15 residues. J gave up 3 bases and V 5 bases, and 9 bases lay outside the gene matches. CDR3 DNA: TGTGCCAGCAGTCCTAGCAGGGGGCGCCTCTACGAGCAGTACTTC. It encodes CASSPSRGRLYEQYF.

This clonotype was seen repeatedly, ten times or more. This chain connects TRBV27 to TRBJ2-3; a weak D match, TRBD2 (5 bases). This CDR3 region has 16 residues. Trimming removed 4 bases at V and 1 base at J, with 15 bases between. The germline V gene has CDR1 MNHEY and CDR2 SMNVEV (reference sequence). CDR3 sequence (DNA): TGTGCCAGCAGTTCCAGAGGCCTAGCCCGCACAGATACGCAGTATTTT. The encoded protein is CASSSRGLARTDTQYF.

This clonotype showed up many times. This sequence joins TRBV13 and TRBJ1-1; D is ambiguous. Trimming took off 5 bases at V and 1 base at J, with 5 bases between the two ends. There are 12 residues in the CDR3. In germline, CDR1 is PRHDT, CDR2 FYEKMQ (reference sequence). The CDR3 protein is CASSHTNTEAFF. CDR3 in DNA: TGTGCCAGCAGCCACACGAACACTGAAGCTTTCTTT.

The J gene is TRBJ2-7, the V gene TRBV7-6; D is perhaps TRBD1 or TRBD2 (5 bases each). CDR3 length equals 17 residues. The germline V gene has CDR1 SGHVS and CDR2 FNYEAQ. Trimming stripped 0 bases from V and 0 bases from J, with 15 bases between. CDR3 in amino acids: CASSLASSRGYSYEQYF. The CDR3 nucleotides are TGTGCCAGCAGCTTAGCTTCCTCCCGGGGCTACTCCTACGAGCAGTACTTC.

Comments on this clonotype: Since a much larger clone is just one base distant, this may be a read error. The chain employs TRBV9 and TRBJ1-1; no firm D call. This CDR3 is built from 13 residues. CDR1 and CDR2 from the germline V gene are SGDLS and YYNGEE. Written as DNA, the CDR3 is TGTGCCAGCAGTGAATGGAGTAACACTGAAGCTCTCTTT. It translates to CASSEWSNTEALF.

A remark on this clonotype: Germline and junction disagree at one end, which may indicate a read error. The chain recombines TRBV11-2 with TRBJ2-7, with D uncertain. This CDR3 is built from 13 residues. CDR1 is SGHAT and CDR2 is FQNNGV in the germline V gene. The CDR3 nucleotides are TGTGCCAGCAGCCCTAGTTCGTCCTGCGAGCAGTACTTC. This sequence encodes CASSPSSSCEQYF.

This clonotype was seen many times. The J gene is TRBJ2-7, the V gene TRBV28; 7 bases align to TRBD1. Per germline, CDR1 MDHEN and CDR2 SYDVKM. Trimming at V came to 2 bases and at J to 3 bases, leaving 4 bases not matched to a gene. The CDR3 is 14 residues long. The CDR3 loop is CASSLRQGIYEQYF. The CDR3 bases are TGTGCCAGCAGTTTACGACAGGGCATCTACGAGCAGTACTTC.

This clonotype was seen repeatedly, ten times or more. The rearrangement uses TRBV29-1 and TRBJ2-7; perhaps D is TRBD1 or TRBD2 (5 bases each). Trimming removed 5 bases at V and 4 bases at J, with 15 bases between. The CDR3 is 13 residues long. The V gene's germline CDR1 is SQVTM and CDR2 ANQGSEA. CDR3 sequence: CSVMGTKPYEQYF. The CDR3 DNA follows: TGCAGCGTTATGGGGACCAAGCCATACGAGCAGTACTTC.

This clonotype was seen once. Given a much more abundant clone one base away, this may be a read error. This rearrangement joins TRBV4-1 to TRBJ2-7; the match to TRBD1 covers 9 bases. Per the germline V gene, CDR1 is MGHRA and CDR2 is YSYEKL. V trimming: 1 base; J trimming: 3 bases; junction bases outside the gene matches: 7. There are 16 residues in the CDR3. The DNA of the CDR3 is TGCGCCAGCAGCCAAGGGGGGACAGGGACGTTCTACGAGCAGTACTTC. It is translated as CASSQGGTGTFYEQYF.